This TCR beta chain appears in the sequencing data of a study of shared clonotypes between healthy human individuals. Each subset's genomic DNA was shared equally among a number of immunoSEQ plates. Sequencing was performed with immunoSEQ multiplex PCR; in TCRdb, only in-frame clones are kept and a portion is missing. The sample lists under 1,100,000 clones, about 75% occurring once. Study conclusions and caveats: Larger estimated richness was generally seen in naive subsets than in memory subsets.

CDR3 size: 16 residues. Germline loops: CDR1 MDHEN, CDR2 SYDVKM. This clone was seen only a few times. Antigen: not known. One junction end does not reproduce the germline sequence, and a read error may be involved. The chain employs TRBV28 and TRBJ1-6; the D gene is possibly TRBD1 (6 bases). Material: memory CD4+ T cells sorted from blood. Subset reported: CD45RA-negative fraction. The receptor was isolated from a man younger than 35 in good health. DNA of the CDR3: TGTGCCAGCAGCAAGAAAACAGGGTTCTATAGTTCACCCCTCCACTTT. Protein: CASSKKTGFYSSPLHF.